One sample yielded the 30 T cell receptor beta chains listed below, sequenced in a study of shared clonotypes between healthy human individuals. Method: immunoSEQ multiplex PCR; TCRdb's copy keeps in-frame clones and lacks some. The sample comprises more than 2 million clones, approximately 96% of which are singletons, and roughly 0.13% rests with the top ten. The sample consisted of naive CD4+ T cells sorted from blood. Subset meaning: CD45RA+ positively selected. All receptors come from a man aged 18 to 35 in good health.

Regarding this clone: At the DNA level, this CDR3 is encoded by other sequences in the same sample as well. This chain joins TRBV6-1 and TRBJ1-5; 10 bases fit TRBD1. Trimming at V came to 3 bases and at J to 6 bases, leaving 2 bases not matched to a gene. The CDR3 is made up of 14 amino acids. CDR1 MNHNS and CDR2 SASEGT come from the germline V gene. DNA of the CDR3: TGTGCCAGCAGTGAGGGGACAGGGGTTCAGCCCCAGCATTTT. Protein sequence: CASSEGTGVQPQHF.

The chain uses TRBV5-1 and TRBJ2-1; 7 bases are a match to TRBD1. The CDR3 sequence is 16 residues long. V trimming: 2 bases; J trimming: 3 bases; junction bases outside the gene matches: 8. From germline, CDR1 is SGHRS and CDR2 YFSETQ. CDR3 DNA sequence: TGCGCCAGCAGCTTCCCCGACAGGGCCCTCTACAATGAGCAGTTCTTC. Translation: CASSFPDRALYNEQFF.

The genes are TRBV29-1 and TRBJ2-7, with TRBD2 as a possible D gene (6 bases). The length of the CDR3 is 15 residues. From germline, CDR1 is SQVTM and CDR2 ANQGSEA. The V gene lost 0 bases and the J gene lost 2 bases, with 14 bases spanning the gap. CDR3 in amino acids: CSVEDGRTTPYEQYF. CDR3 DNA: TGCAGCGTTGAAGATGGGAGGACAACTCCCTACGAGCAGTACTTC.

For the CDR3, the DNA is TGCGCCAGCAGCCCGAGTCCCGGGACAGCTATGAACACTGAAGCTTTCTTT. It translates to CASSPSPGTAMNTEAFF. The V call is TRBV5-1, the J call TRBJ1-1; 7 bases are shared with TRBD1. The CDR3 contains 17 residues. Germline V gene lookup returns CDR1 SGHRS and CDR2 YFSETQ. J gave up 0 bases and V 4 bases, and 12 bases lay outside the gene matches.

In the case of this clone: In the same sample, other DNA sequences code for this CDR3. The V call is TRBV5-1, the J call TRBJ2-5, with 8 bases lining up with TRBD1. The CDR3 runs to 13 residues. V dropped 3 bases and J dropped 4; count of bases not matched to a gene: 2. Germline CDR1 reads SGHRS; CDR2 reads YFSETQ. The CDR3 is CASSSTGVETQYF. CDR3 sequence (DNA): TGCGCCAGCAGCTCGACAGGGGTAGAGACCCAGTACTTC. Filled out from reference TRBV5-1 and TRBJ2-5, the complete variable domain reads KAGVTQTPRYLIKTRGQQVTLSCSPISGHRSVSWYQQTPGQGLQFLFEYFSETQRNKGNFPGRFSGRQFSNSRSEMNVSTLELGDSALYLCASSSTGVETQYFGPGTRLLVL.

The CDR3, as DNA: TGTGCCAGCTCACGCCGGGACTACCAATACGAGCAGTACTTC. As protein: CASSRRDYQYEQYF. This chain links TRBV18 with TRBJ2-7, with 7 bases aligning to TRBD2. Germline V lookup: CDR1 KGHSH, CDR2 LQKENI. V shed 4 bases and J 4 bases; nucleotides not matched to a gene: 7. This CDR3 is 14 amino acids long.

The V call is TRBV30, the J call TRBJ2-7; 7 positions agree with TRBD1. With V trimmed by 3 bases and J by 3 bases, 17 bases remained unmatched. This CDR3 region has 17 residues. Germline lookup yields CDR1 GTSNPN and CDR2 SVGIG (reference sequence). The CDR3 spells CAWRILEPGQIYYEQYF. The CDR3 bases are TGTGCCTGGAGAATCCTCGAACCGGGACAGATATACTACGAGCAGTACTTC.

The chain is built from TRBV12-5 and TRBJ2-5; TRBD2 might be the D (6 bases). V shed 5 bases and J shed 9 bases, with 16 bases lying between them. CDR1 and CDR2 from the germline V gene are LGHNT and FRNRAP. The CDR3 spans 13 residues. CDR3 in DNA: TGTGCTAGTGGTCTCCCAAAGTCGGGAGCCCAGTACTTC. Its protein is CASGLPKSGAQYF.

V gene TRBV7-9 combines with J gene TRBJ2-7; TRBD1 agrees at 7 bases. This CDR3 spans 15 amino acids. The J segment lost 5 bases and the V segment lost 2 bases, leaving 9 bases of the junction unmatched. Germline CDR1 SEHNR, CDR2 FQNEAQ (reference sequence). The CDR3: CASSLQWQGVNEQYF. DNA for the CDR3: TGTGCCAGCAGCTTACAGTGGCAGGGGGTCAACGAGCAGTACTTC.

This chain joins TRBV11-2 and TRBJ2-7; 7 bases fit TRBD1. The CDR3 is 15 amino acids. From germline, CDR1 is SGHAT and CDR2 FQNNGV. Trimming at V came to 5 bases and at J to 2 bases, leaving 9 bases not matched to a gene. CDR3 in amino acids: CASSPGQGVPYEQYF. The CDR3 DNA is TGTGCCAGCAGCCCGGGGCAGGGGGTCCCCTACGAGCAGTACTTC.

V gene TRBV5-1 combines with J gene TRBJ1-1; the D is unclear. The length of the CDR3 is 12 residues. V was trimmed by 7 bases and J by 4 bases, leaving 11 bases between them. Germline V gene data show CDR1 as SGHRS and CDR2 as YFSETQ. The CDR3 is CASRREGTEAFF. The CDR3 DNA reads as TGCGCCAGCCGGCGGGAGGGCACTGAAGCTTTCTTT.

This chain links TRBV7-2 with TRBJ2-7, with D possibly matching TRBD2 (7 bases). CDR1 and CDR2 (germline): SGHTA, FQGNSA. The V end was cut by 2 bases, the J end by 0 bases, with 11 bases between. CDR3 size: 15 residues. The CDR3 bases are TGTGCCAGCAGCTTATCGCGGGGGCACTCCTACGAGCAGTACTTC. Protein product: CASSLSRGHSYEQYF.

As regards this clone: This same CDR3 is encoded by further DNA sequences in the sample. The chain couples TRBV28 to TRBJ2-4; TRBD1 agrees at 10 bases. Germline assignment: CDR1 MDHEN and CDR2 SYDVKM. Unmatched junction bases numbered 9, after V lost 4 bases and J lost 6 bases. This CDR3 is 16 amino acids long. The CDR3 coding sequence is TGTGCCAGCAGTTCGACAGGGGGCGGATTGAGAAACATTCAGTACTTC. Translating it yields CASSSTGGGLRNIQYF.

In its sample, this clone was seen once. The chain links TRBV18 to TRBJ2-7, with D tentatively TRBD1 (6 bases). Germline V gene data show CDR1 as KGHSH and CDR2 as LQKENI. The CDR3 loop spans 12 amino acids. Trimming shortened V by 2 bases and J by 7 bases, and 9 bases separated the two germline ends. CDR3 protein: CASSPTTGEQYF. The CDR3 DNA reads TGTGCCAGCTCACCAACTACAGGGGAGCAGTACTTC.

The chain has TRBV2 and TRBJ2-5; D might be TRBD2 (6 bases). Trimming left V 2 bases short and J 4 bases short, with 11 bases between. This CDR3 region has 14 residues. Germline V gene lookup returns CDR1 SNHLY and CDR2 FYNNEI. The CDR3 DNA reads as TGTGCCAGCAGTGAACGGCGGGGTGGAGAGACCCAGTACTTC. The encoded protein is CASSERRGGETQYF.

The rearrangement uses TRBV27 and TRBJ2-3; D might be TRBD2 (5 bases). This CDR3 region has 16 residues. CDR1 and CDR2 (germline): MNHEY, SMNVEV (reference sequence). V lost 4 bases to trimming and J lost 1 base, with 15 bases between them. Written as DNA, the CDR3 is TGTGCCAGCAGTTATGGAGGACTGGACCGCACAGATACGCAGTATTTT. Its protein product is CASSYGGLDRTDTQYF.

This chain joins TRBV4-3 and TRBJ2-7; unclear D gene. CDR1 is LGHNA, CDR2 YSLEER, per germline. V was cut by 4 bases and J by 3 bases, with 16 bases left in between. The CDR3 spans 15 residues. CDR3 nucleotides: TGCGCCAGCAGCCTCGATAGGGCGTCTCTCTACGAGCAGTACTTC. It is translated as CASSLDRASLYEQYF.

The genes are TRBV10-3 and TRBJ2-3; D is unclear. CDR1 ENHRY and CDR2 SYGVKD come from the germline V gene. The length of the CDR3 is 11 residues. With 10 bases removed from V and 5 bases from J, the gap between germline ends came to 10 bases. CDR3 residues: CATESLDTQYF. The CDR3 DNA reads TGTGCCACCGAGAGTTTAGATACGCAGTATTTT.

The chain has TRBV19 and TRBJ1-2, with TRBD1 identical over 9 bases. Germline CDR1 LNHDA, CDR2 SQIVND (reference sequence). The CDR3 consists of 14 residues. The trim removed 2 bases at V and 10 bases at J, leaving 8 bases unmatched. CDR3 sequence: CASSISVTGGTYTF. DNA of the CDR3: TGTGCCAGTAGTATATCCGTGACAGGGGGAACCTACACCTTC.

The rearrangement links TRBV10-3 to TRBJ2-5; 12 nucleotides agree with TRBD2. The V and J ends lost 7 bases and 4 bases, in that order; junction bases with no gene match: 1. Germline V gene sequence: CDR1 ENHRY, CDR2 SYGVKD. This CDR3 comprises 13 residues. In DNA, the CDR3 is TGTGCCATCACTAGCGGGGGGGGAGAGACCCAGTACTTC. Translated, it gives CAITSGGGETQYF.

The chain links TRBV30 to TRBJ2-2; 7 bases fit TRBD1. Germline lookup yields CDR1 GTSNPN and CDR2 SVGIG (reference sequence). The J segment lost 5 bases and the V segment lost 4 bases, leaving 16 bases of the junction unmatched. This CDR3 region has 17 residues. The CDR3 DNA is TGTGCCTGGACCGGCGACAGGGTGAACATTAAGACCGGGGAGCTGTTTTTT. It codes for CAWTGDRVNIKTGELFF.

V and J are TRBV6-5 and TRBJ1-6; 7 nucleotides line up with TRBD1. The CDR3 extends over 15 amino acids. V shed 7 bases, J shed 3 bases, and the junction held 6 bases outside the gene matches. CDR1 MNHEY and CDR2 SVGAGI come from the germline V gene. This CDR3 is CASTPGGFYNSPLHF. The CDR3 bases are TGTGCCAGCACCCCAGGGGGGTTCTATAATTCACCCCTCCACTTT.

The V call is TRBV6-5, the J call TRBJ1-1; TRBD1 matches at 7 bases. Per the germline V gene, CDR1 is MNHEY and CDR2 is SVGAGI. With V trimmed by 7 bases and J by 0 bases, 8 bases remained unmatched. The CDR3 totals 15 residues. The CDR3 is CASIATGTVNTEAFF. The CDR3, as DNA: TGTGCCAGCATTGCAACCGGGACAGTGAACACTGAAGCTTTCTTT.

The chain has TRBV18 and TRBJ1-6; D is unclear. The V end lost 5 bases, the J end lost 9 bases, and 11 bases lay between the germline ends. CDR3 length: 13 amino acids. CDR1 KGHSH and CDR2 LQKENI come from the germline V gene. CDR3 sequence reads: CASSSTSVSPLHF. CDR3 DNA: TGTGCCAGCTCATCAACAAGCGTTTCACCCCTCCACTTT.

The chain combines TRBV7-8 with TRBJ2-7; 8 bases map to TRBD2. The CDR3 spans 15 residues. Germline V gene data show CDR1 as SGHVS and CDR2 as FQNEAQ. The trim removed 4 bases at V and 1 base at J, leaving 6 bases unmatched. The CDR3 spells CASSYTGGASYEQYF. In nucleotides, the CDR3 is TGTGCCAGCAGCTATACGGGAGGGGCGTCCTACGAGCAGTACTTC.

The V and J genes are TRBV27 and TRBJ2-2, with D possibly TRBD1 on 6 matching bases. Trimming removed 6 bases at V and 4 bases at J, with 15 bases between. CDR1 MNHEY and CDR2 SMNVEV come from the germline V gene (reference sequence). The CDR3 has 15 residues. Written as DNA, the CDR3 is TGTGCCAGCAGCCCAACAGGGTTTGCCACCGGGGAGCTGTTTTTT. This codes for CASSPTGFATGELFF.

The J gene is TRBJ2-7, the V gene TRBV4-3; 9 bases map to TRBD1. CDR1 is LGHNA, CDR2 YSLEER, per germline. J gave up 2 bases and V 0 bases, and 5 bases lay outside the gene matches. There are 16 residues in the CDR3. CDR3 protein: CASSQDRTGAPYEQYF. CDR3 DNA sequence: TGCGCCAGCAGCCAAGATCGGACAGGGGCCCCCTACGAGCAGTACTTC.

The chain couples TRBV19 to TRBJ2-1; TRBD1 matches 8 bases. V gave up 1 base and J gave up 7 bases; unmatched junction bases: 3. This CDR3 spans 14 amino acids. Germline CDR1 is LNHDA and CDR2 is SQIVND (reference sequence). The CDR3 is CASSIARQGNEQFF. CDR3 DNA sequence: TGTGCCAGTAGTATAGCACGACAGGGGAATGAGCAGTTCTTC. Full variable domain (missing parts from reference TRBV19 and TRBJ2-1): DGGITQSPKYLFRKEGQNVTLSCEQNLNHDAMYWYRQDPGQGLRLIYYSQIVNDFQKGDIAEGYSVSREKKESFPLTVTSAQKNPTAFYLCASSIARQGNEQFFGPGTRLTVL.

The gene calls are TRBV5-1 and TRBJ2-5, with D perhaps matching TRBD1 (6 bases). V lost 5 bases, J lost 5 bases, and 13 bases lay in between. The CDR3 is 13 amino acids. The germline V gene has CDR1 SGHRS and CDR2 YFSETQ. The CDR3 here is CASRIIQGETQYF. The CDR3 region has the DNA TGCGCCAGCAGGATAATCCAGGGGGAGACCCAGTACTTC. The full variable domain, with the rest looked up from reference TRBV5-1 and TRBJ2-5, is KAGVTQTPRYLIKTRGQQVTLSCSPISGHRSVSWYQQTPGQGLQFLFEYFSETQRNKGNFPGRFSGRQFSNSRSEMNVSTLELGDSALYLCASRIIQGETQYFGPGTRLLVL.

This sequence joins TRBV18 and TRBJ1-1, with 9 bases fitting TRBD1. The V gene's germline CDR1 is KGHSH and CDR2 LQKENI. The CDR3 is made up of 14 amino acids. The junction had 4 bases not matched to a gene; V was cut back by 3 bases and J by 5 bases. The CDR3 DNA reads as TGTGCCAGCTCACCCACGACAGGGGGGACTGAAGCTTTCTTT. It codes for CASSPTTGGTEAFF.